This passage covers 10 T cell receptor beta chains from one sample sequenced in a study of T cell responses to AZD1222 COVID-19 vaccine. The method was immunoSEQ multiplex PCR; TCRdb's version includes in-frame clones alone and lacks a portion of them. The sample lists over 95,000 clones; nearly 90% were seen once. The sequencing here drew on peripheral blood, taken on day 0 of AZD1222 vaccination. The receptors here all came from an adult in good health.

The chain carries TRBV12-3 or TRBV12-4 and TRBJ2-1; weak D call: TRBD1 (5 bases). This CDR3 spans 12 amino acids. V gave up 1 base and J gave up 13 bases, with 11 bases separating them. The DNA of the CDR3 is TGTGCCAGCAGTTTAGGGTTCAGGGTTCAGTTCTTC. The encoded protein is CASSLGFRVQFF.

The chain recombines TRBV10-3 with TRBJ2-2; 8 nucleotides align to TRBD1. CDR1 ENHRY and CDR2 SYGVKD come from the germline V gene. This CDR3 is built from 19 residues. V lost 3 bases and J lost 0; bases outside the gene matches: 12. The chain's CDR3 is CAISDPNRGTGSNTGELFF. CDR3 DNA sequence: TGTGCCATCAGTGACCCCAACCGGGGGACAGGATCGAACACCGGGGAGCTGTTTTTT.

The rearrangement joins TRBV4-1 to TRBJ2-7; D may be TRBD1 or TRBD2 (6 bases each). The CDR3 extends over 16 amino acids. Germline V gene data show CDR1 as MGHRA and CDR2 as YSYEKL. The germline V and J ends were trimmed by 4 bases and 7 bases, with 23 bases remaining between them. The CDR3 region is CASSPTPGDTLREQYF. The CDR3 DNA follows: TGCGCCAGCAGCCCGACACCGGGGGACACCCTTAGGGAGCAGTACTTC.

This clone was detected a few times. The rearrangement joins TRBV5-1 to TRBJ1-2; D remains ambiguous. V gave up 3 bases and J gave up 7 bases, with 16 bases separating them. This CDR3 is 14 amino acids long. Germline CDR1 SGHRS, CDR2 YFSETQ. CDR3 coding DNA: TGCGCCAGCAGCTCAGCCATGGACCAAGGTGGCTACACCTTC. This sequence encodes CASSSAMDQGGYTF.

The chain links TRBV29-1 to TRBJ2-4; 10 bases map to TRBD1. The germline CDR1 and CDR2 sequences are SQVTM and ANQGSEA. The CDR3 is 14 amino acids. Losses at the gene ends were 5 bases for V and 5 bases for J; bases not matched to a gene: 6. CDR3 DNA sequence: TGCAGCGTTCTTCCTGGGACAGGGGAAAACATTCAGTACTTC. Its translation is CSVLPGTGENIQYF.

The genes are TRBV30 and TRBJ1-2, with 7 bases fitting TRBD1. The germline CDR1 and CDR2 sequences are GTSNPN and SVGIG (reference sequence). The CDR3 spans 14 residues. Trimming at V came to 2 bases and at J to 7 bases, leaving 10 bases not matched to a gene. CDR3: CAWSWRGGWSGYTF. In DNA form, the CDR3 reads TGTGCCTGGAGTTGGAGAGGGGGCTGGAGTGGCTACACCTTC.

The chain uses TRBV19 and TRBJ1-1; a weak D match, TRBD1 (5 bases). There are 13 residues in the CDR3. V was clipped by 5 bases and J by 11 bases, with 18 bases between them. CDR1 LNHDA and CDR2 SQIVND come from the germline V gene (reference sequence). This CDR3 is CASSPRVGDSAFF. CDR3 nucleotide sequence: TGTGCCAGTAGTCCCCGAGTAGGGGACTCGGCTTTCTTT.

This clone has only one observation. The junction does not match germline at one end; this may be a read error. The chain combines TRBV10-3 with TRBJ2-7, with 9 bases fitting TRBD1. Per germline, CDR1 ENHRY and CDR2 SYGVKD. The CDR3 consists of 13 residues. In DNA, the CDR3 is TGTGCCATCAACCCGGGACAGGGTTACGGGCAGTACTTC. It codes for CAINPGQGYGQYF.

The chain uses TRBV2 and TRBJ1-5; TRBD1 might be the D (5 bases). This CDR3 region has 15 residues. V dropped 6 bases and J dropped 2 bases, with 14 bases sitting between them. The germline CDR1 and CDR2 sequences are SNHLY and FYNNEI. The CDR3 coding sequence is TGTGCCAGCAGGGAACAAGGGGATGGCAATCAGCCCCAGCATTTT. Translated, it gives CASREQGDGNQPQHF.

The chain carries TRBV6-1 and TRBJ2-7; D is perhaps TRBD2 (5 bases). The germline gives CDR1 MNHNS, CDR2 SASEGT. V was pared by 0 bases and J by 3 bases, with 9 bases between. The CDR3 is 14 residues long. CDR3 amino acids: CASSEAGENYEQYV. The CDR3 bases are TGTGCCAGCAGTGAAGCGGGAGAAAACTACGAGCAGTACGTC.